This TCR beta chain was profiled in a study of blood T cell repertoires in COVID-19. The CDR3 runs to 15 residues. Germline CDR1 reads MDHEN; CDR2 reads SYDVKM. Trimming took 1 base from V and 2 from J; bases not matched to a gene: 2. Sequencing was performed with immunoSEQ multiplex PCR; in TCRdb, only in-frame clones are kept and a portion is missing. This sample yields about 70,000 clones, of which around 87% are seen a single time; roughly a tenth belongs to the top ten. Material: peripheral blood. V is TRBV28 and J is TRBJ2-1; 7 bases align to TRBD1. The sequence derives from a woman between 18 and 30 years old with acute or convalescent COVID-19. The CDR3 DNA reads TGTGCCAGCAGTTTATTAGGGGGCACCTACAATGAGCAGTTCTTC. Translated, it gives CASSLLGGTYNEQFF.